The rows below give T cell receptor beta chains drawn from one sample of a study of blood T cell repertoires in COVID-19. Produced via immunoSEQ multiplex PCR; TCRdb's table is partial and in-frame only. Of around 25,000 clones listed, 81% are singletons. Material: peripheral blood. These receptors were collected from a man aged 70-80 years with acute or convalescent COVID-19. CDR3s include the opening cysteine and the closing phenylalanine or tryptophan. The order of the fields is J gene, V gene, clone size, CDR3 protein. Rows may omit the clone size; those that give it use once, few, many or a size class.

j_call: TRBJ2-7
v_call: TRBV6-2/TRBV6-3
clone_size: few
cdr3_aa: CASSFSSYEQYF

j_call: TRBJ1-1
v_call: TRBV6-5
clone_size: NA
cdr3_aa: CASSYSRRGTEAFF

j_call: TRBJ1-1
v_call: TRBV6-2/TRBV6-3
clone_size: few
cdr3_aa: CASSYEEGRDLIEAFF

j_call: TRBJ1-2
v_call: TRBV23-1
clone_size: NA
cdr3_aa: CASSQPDRTVNYGYTF

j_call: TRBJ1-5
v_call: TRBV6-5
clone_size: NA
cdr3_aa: CASRTSNQPQHF

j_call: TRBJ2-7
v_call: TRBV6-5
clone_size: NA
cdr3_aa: CASSYNFGYEQYF

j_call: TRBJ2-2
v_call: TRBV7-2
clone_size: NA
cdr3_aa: CASSPQGTGELFF

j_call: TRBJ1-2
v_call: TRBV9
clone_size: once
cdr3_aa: CASSVGSSLGTGVMSGYTF

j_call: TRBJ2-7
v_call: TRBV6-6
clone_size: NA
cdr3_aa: CASSPSGSTYEQYF

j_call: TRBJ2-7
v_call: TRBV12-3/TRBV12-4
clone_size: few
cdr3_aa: CASSFIQGQEQYF

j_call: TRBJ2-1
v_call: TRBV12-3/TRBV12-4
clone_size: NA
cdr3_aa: CASSSHNYNEQFF

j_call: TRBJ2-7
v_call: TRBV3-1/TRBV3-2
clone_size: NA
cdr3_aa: CASSQEGGAYEQYF

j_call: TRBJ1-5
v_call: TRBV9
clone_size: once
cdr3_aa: CASSGGQGRDNQPQHF

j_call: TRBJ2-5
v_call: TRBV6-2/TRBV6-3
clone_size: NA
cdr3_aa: CASSQLAGGPETQYF

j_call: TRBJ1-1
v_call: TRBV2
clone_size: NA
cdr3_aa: CASSERQVNTEAFF

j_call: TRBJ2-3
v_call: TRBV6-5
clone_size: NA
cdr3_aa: CASSKRQGRTDTQYF

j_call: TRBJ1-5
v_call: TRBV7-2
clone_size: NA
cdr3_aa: CASSLGLGGSVQHF

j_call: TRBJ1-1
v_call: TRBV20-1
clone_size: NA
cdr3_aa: CSASGLLVGNTEAFF

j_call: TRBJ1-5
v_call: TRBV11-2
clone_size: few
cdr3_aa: CASSRGQGPNQPQHF

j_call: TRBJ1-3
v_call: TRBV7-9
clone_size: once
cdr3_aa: CASSPTGGWGNTIYF

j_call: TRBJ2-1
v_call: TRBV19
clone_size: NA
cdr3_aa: CASTAGLFSGSVDEQFF

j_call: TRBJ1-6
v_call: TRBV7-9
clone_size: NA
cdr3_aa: CASSFETGVYNSPLHF

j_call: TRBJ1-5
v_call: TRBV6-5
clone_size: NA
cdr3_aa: CASSPTGFGNQPQHF

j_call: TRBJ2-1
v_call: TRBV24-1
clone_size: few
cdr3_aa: CATSDPAGEGYNEQFF

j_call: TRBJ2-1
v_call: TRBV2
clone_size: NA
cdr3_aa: CASSLGTSLDEQFF